A few counts support the clone carrying this T cell receptor beta chain. Data came from immunoSEQ multiplex PCR; TCRdb stores just in-frame clones and leaves some out. Among approximately 290,000 clones listed, approximately 83% were seen once. The germline V gene encodes CDR1 SGHTA and CDR2 FQGNSA. V was pared by 4 bases and J by 7 bases, with 13 bases between. This CDR3 has 13 amino acids. This record comes from a study of blood T cell repertoires in COVID-19. Seattle patient enrollment occurred during active infection, with longitudinal follow-up thereafter. The receptor's source is a person aged 70 to 85 with COVID-19, enrolled during active disease. The V and J genes are TRBV7-2 and TRBJ1-1; no firm D call. The sample consisted of peripheral blood. For the CDR3, the DNA is TGTGCCAGCAGCTCCCCACTTATATATGAAGCTTTCTTT. It translates to CASSSPLIYEAFF.